The following is a TCR beta chain sequence with its context. This clonotype has a handful of counts. The specificity of this receptor is unknown. The sample holds no much larger clone one base away, and base qualities are not on file. This sample stems from a study of identical twins (dated by TCRdb to about 2016). Concerning the study at large: To test whether fetal clonotypes persist, the study used deep sequencing on TCR alpha and beta repertoires from monozygotic twins, unrelated adults of various ages, and cord blood. To rule out contamination, the twin experiments were replicated at different times with different library preparation protocols. Overall study results and their limits: Abundant cord blood beta clonotypes had fewer insertions, young adult naive repertoires showed a similar but weaker trend, and memory repertoires showed no such trend. Zero-insertion analyses could be partly confounded by invariant T cells such as MAIT and iNKT, though diverse VJ usage argued against such confounding for most clonotypes. Compared with coincidental sharing between unrelated individuals, out-of-frame TCR alpha sequences shared between twins showed an excess of sequences with low generation probability. In beta out-of-frame sequences, excess twin sharing was weaker, because having fewer shared sequences lowered the signal-to-noise ratio. In monozygotic twins, out-of-frame TCR alpha sharing was systematically underestimated by recombination models, although the models agreed with sharing between unrelated individuals. Because the same donors could not be followed over many years, conclusions were based on cross-sectional statistical analysis.

Libraries were built with 5' RACE. The data were produced on an Illumina HiSeq 2000. Template switching added a universal primer binding site, and the final cDNA carried a unique molecular identifier that allowed TCR cDNA molecules to be counted accurately. Specific primers in the conserved constant-segment region were used to synthesize first-strand cDNA for the TCR alpha and beta chains. To control for contamination, every cDNA library was double barcoded, receiving both a SMART-Mk sample barcode and Illumina barcodes. TruSeq adapter sequences, together with Illumina sample barcodes, were added in two successive PCR steps. TCR alpha and beta cDNA libraries were sequenced on the Illumina HiSeq platform with custom primers. Processing in the source paper ran as follows. Unique molecular identifiers were extracted from raw reads with MiGEC, and CDR3 positions were determined with MiXCR. For each individual, recombination models were inferred using an EM algorithm with the repgenHMM and IGoR tools. Shared clonotypes were analyzed with the tcR package in R, and sharing was normalized by the product of cloneset sizes. To study raw recombination without the effects of thymic and clonal selection, out-of-frame nonproductive sequences were analyzed. TCRdb itself trimmed the public reads at Q25 with fastp, ran MiXCR and retained productive beta chains. When rows share a CDR3 protein, they turn into one entry using the most common DNA and genes. The V and J calls come from TCRdb's annotation, not from the publication. This sample has about 920,000 distinct CDR3 sequences in its table, and 12% of those were observed once. The top ten clones comprise 1.5% to 2% of the sample.

V gives up 8 bases and J gives up 5 bases, and the segment between their germline ends measures 18 bases. Via the germline V gene, CDR1 is SQVTM and CDR2 ANQGSEA. Including cysteine and phenylalanine, the CDR3 has 13 amino acids. Kept here is only the CDR3 DNA, which spans 39 bases and is read in frame from base 1. Only healthy Caucasian donors were included. Three pairs of female monozygotic twins, all aged about 18 to 29 years, made up the twin cohort. Peripheral blood mononuclear cells were used as the source from which RNA for TCR libraries was isolated. The same data also went into a second study, on yellow fever vaccine responses in identical twins. The second study's paper adds: The authors reported that the T cell response to vaccination in identical twins appeared partly convergent and partly personalized. Focusing on identical twins, the study followed the T cell clones that responded to the vaccine, and did so with precision.

The sequence is built from TRBV29-1 and TRBJ2-5, with the D call perhaps TRBD1 or TRBD2, each one matching 6 bases. Input material: PBMCs. The sequence derives from a woman between 18 and 29 years old in good health. Here is the DNA: TGCAGCTCCTTCCTAGGGGGGAGGGAGACCCAGTACTTC. This is translated as CSSFLGGRETQYF.